The TCR beta chain under discussion was sequenced for a study of CD8 T cells in Susac syndrome. Points from the study as a whole: The peak of CD8+ clonal expansion in Susac was seen in TEMRA cells and active patients.

Reverse transcription of roughly 0.45 to 1 ug RNA was carried out with random hexamers. TCR beta CDR3 was amplified by immunoSEQ multiplex PCR. This amplification extended across 54 Vbeta and 13 Jbeta segments. TCRdb processed the immunoSEQ multiplex PCR reads anew with MiXCR; each CDR3 protein has one entry. The repertoire holds 200,000 or so distinct CDR3 sequences, around 95% seen once, with around 0.16% in the top ten. Sequencing of TCR beta drew on CD8+ and CD4+ T cells from blood. Concerning this clonotype itself: The antigen is unknown.

Sequencing was performed on CD8+ T cells from PBMCs. This clonotype was obtained from a human donor with Susac syndrome.

CDR3 loop: CASTIGGGNEQFF. The CDR3 DNA is TGTGCCAGTACCATTGGAGGGGGCAACGAGCAGTTCTTC. This chain joins TRBV19 and TRBJ2-1, with D tentatively TRBD1 (7 bases). The CDR3 is 13 amino acids. The V gene's germline CDR1 is LNHDA and CDR2 SQIVND (reference sequence). With 7 bases removed from V and 10 bases from J, the gap between germline ends came to 17 bases.